Below are 10 T cell receptor beta chains sequenced from a single sample in a study of blood T cell repertoires in COVID-19. This table comes from immunoSEQ multiplex PCR, and its TCRdb copy is limited to in-frame clones, with some not included. The data show approximately 190,000 clones, roughly nine tenths seen once. What was sequenced was peripheral blood. The source is a man aged 70 or older with active or convalescent COVID-19.

The J gene is TRBJ1-1, the V gene TRBV14, with a tentative D call TRBD1 (6 bases). Trimming shortened V by 4 bases and J by 11 bases, and 14 bases separated the two germline ends. CDR1 is SGHDN, CDR2 FVKESK, per germline. The CDR3 has 12 amino acids. CDR3 nucleotides: TGTGCCAGCAGCCCTCAGGGGCCGTACGCTTTCTTT. This codes for CASSPQGPYAFF.

The chain uses TRBV5-1 and TRBJ1-2; 12 bases agree with TRBD1. Per germline, CDR1 SGHRS and CDR2 YFSETQ. This CDR3 is 15 amino acids long. V lost 4 bases, J lost 7 bases, and 8 bases stayed unmatched. The CDR3 sequence: CASSPGQGALSGYTF. CDR3 in DNA: TGCGCCAGCAGCCCGGGACAGGGGGCATTGAGTGGCTACACCTTC.

This clone was found a few times. The CDR3 loop is CASSYSTGPGELFF. The CDR3 region has the DNA TGTGCCAGCAGTTACTCGACAGGGCCCGGGGAGCTGTTTTTT. The chain combines TRBV6-2 or TRBV6-3 with TRBJ2-2; 7 bases align to TRBD1. Germline CDR1 reads MNHEY; CDR2 reads SVGEGT. There are 14 residues in the CDR3. Trimming at V came to 0 bases and at J to 6 bases, leaving 1 base not matched to a gene.

This chain links TRBV28 with TRBJ1-4, with D perhaps TRBD1 (5 bases). This CDR3 has 12 residues. The germline V gene has CDR1 MDHEN and CDR2 SYDVKM. V shed 6 bases and J shed 10 bases, with 12 bases lying between them. CDR3 in amino acids: CASSWGEGKLFF. For the CDR3, the DNA is TGTGCCAGCAGCTGGGGGGAAGGAAAACTGTTTTTT.

The genes are TRBV5-4 and TRBJ1-1; 9 bases line up with TRBD1. Germline CDR1 SGHNT, CDR2 YYREEE (reference sequence). J lost 7 bases, V lost 4 bases, and 11 bases had no gene match. The CDR3 has 15 residues. CDR3 bases: TGTGCCAGCAGCGGCCGCGGGACAGGGCGTGATGAAGCTTTCTTT. This translates into CASSGRGTGRDEAFF.

The CDR3 bases are TGTGCCAGCAGTTTATCGGGCAGGGGGTTGAGTTATAGCAATCAGCCCCAGCATTTT. Its protein is CASSLSGRGLSYSNQPQHF. The chain is built from TRBV27 and TRBJ1-5; TRBD1 matches at 7 bases. The ends lost 0 bases at V and 0 bases at J; junction bases unmatched: 11. Germline V gene lookup returns CDR1 MNHEY and CDR2 SMNVEV (reference sequence). CDR3 size: 19 residues.

The V and J genes are TRBV2 and TRBJ1-6, with D perhaps matching TRBD1 (5 bases). CDR1 and CDR2 from the germline V gene are SNHLY and FYNNEI. The V end was cut by 4 bases, the J end by 4 bases, with 14 bases between. The CDR3 totals 16 residues. The CDR3 DNA sequence: TGTGCCAGCAGTGGGGCAGGGCGGCGGTATAATTCACCCCTCCACTTT. Amino acid sequence: CASSGAGRRYNSPLHF.

The V and J genes are TRBV29-1 and TRBJ1-2; D may be TRBD1 (5 bases). There are 10 residues in the CDR3. Germline V gives CDR1 SQVTM, CDR2 ANQGSEA. Trimming stripped 1 base from V and 13 bases from J, with 10 bases between. In DNA form, the CDR3 reads TGCAGCGTTGAAGGCGCAGGGTCCACCTTC. This gives the protein CSVEGAGSTF.

This chain joins TRBV19 and TRBJ1-5, with a possible D match to TRBD1 (6 bases). Germline values: CDR1 LNHDA, CDR2 SQIVND (reference sequence). This CDR3 is built from 14 residues. V dropped 7 bases and J dropped 7 bases, with 17 bases sitting between them. The CDR3 DNA sequence: TGTGCCAGTATGGACAGAGGGCTCGGGCAGCCCCAGCATTTT. Encoded protein: CASMDRGLGQPQHF. Full variable domain (remainder filled in from reference TRBV19 and TRBJ1-5): DGGITQSPKYLFRKEGQNVTLSCEQNLNHDAMYWYRQDPGQGLRLIYYSQIVNDFQKGDIAEGYSVSREKKESFPLTVTSAQKNPTAFYLCASMDRGLGQPQHFGDGTRLSIL.

The chain recombines TRBV5-8 with TRBJ1-5; possible D gene TRBD1, 6 bases. V was shortened by 2 bases and J by 5 bases, with 11 bases between the two germline ends. The CDR3 is 14 amino acids. In germline, CDR1 is SGHTS, CDR2 YDEGEE. The CDR3 loop is CASSLGGVDQPQHF. CDR3 nucleotide sequence: TGTGCCAGCAGCTTAGGGGGGGTCGATCAGCCCCAGCATTTT.